The rows below give T cell receptor beta chains drawn from one sample of a study of early T cells in non-severe SARS-CoV-2 infection. TCRdb called the 5' RACE reads again in MiXCR, with one record for every CDR3 protein. The table records more than 60,000 distinct CDR3 sequences, approximately 12% of them present only once. Specimen: whole blood, collected at baseline. The origin of the receptors is an adult who was a healthcare worker with PCR-confirmed SARS-CoV-2 infection or an uninfected control (not recorded which). The donor label of this sample is uncertain. Both conserved end residues are trimmed from each CDR3. D genes are given only for firm matches.

j_call v_call d_call cdr3_aa
TRBJ1-1 TRBV7-8 - ASSLAVSMNTEAF
TRBJ2-3 TRBV6-2/TRBV6-3 - ASSLSQGTDTQY
TRBJ2-5 TRBV7-8 - ASSLVIGPPETQY
TRBJ2-1 TRBV4-2 TRBD1 ASSQETGEYNEQF
TRBJ2-2 TRBV5-1 - ASSPDNSGELF
TRBJ2-1 TRBV4-1 TRBD1 ASSQDPGTGGTNEQF
TRBJ2-2 TRBV5-1 - ASSLSQVPTGELF
TRBJ2-3 TRBV12-5 - ASGRGGTDTQY
TRBJ1-6 TRBV12-3/TRBV12-4 - ASSGGPSFSPLH
TRBJ2-3 TRBV5-1 - ASSLEVGGHTDTQY
TRBJ2-1 TRBV19 TRBD1 ASSTSKWTGASYNEQF
TRBJ1-6 TRBV5-1 TRBD1 ASSVMTGSSYNSPLH
TRBJ2-1 TRBV27 TRBD2 ASRQLADLYNEQF
TRBJ1-1 TRBV7-9 TRBD1 ASSKGQENTEAF
TRBJ2-2 TRBV3-1 - ASSQVGDTGELF
TRBJ1-4 TRBV27 - ASSLAGPGSGFEKLF
TRBJ2-3 TRBV20-1 - SAFSGPSTDTQY
TRBJ2-3 TRBV11-2 TRBD2 ASSLEGSFGLAGYRTSTDTQY
TRBJ2-5 TRBV12-2 - ASRLALTEPQGLNRRETQY
TRBJ2-1 TRBV27 TRBD1 ASRRQGVNNEQF
TRBJ2-3 TRBV7-2 TRBD2 ASSFKRGPSTDTQY
TRBJ1-5 TRBV15 - ATSRGRTEQH
TRBJ1-2 TRBV6-6 - ASKGTGTPKRDGYT
TRBJ1-3 TRBV29-1 - SVARSSGNTIY
TRBJ1-1 TRBV2 TRBD1 ASSELRQGEAF
TRBJ2-1 TRBV20-1 TRBD2 SASSGLAGNNEQF
TRBJ2-3 TRBV11-2 - ASSSGRTSLADTQY
TRBJ1-2 TRBV20-1 - SARAGGLGYGYT
TRBJ1-3 TRBV11-3 TRBD1 ASSPGTASGNTIY
TRBJ1-5 TRBV3-1 - ASSQGHSNQPQH
TRBJ2-1 TRBV20-1 - SARDPEKGNEQF
TRBJ1-6 TRBV6-5 - ASSYSAAGGNSPLH
TRBJ2-5 TRBV25-1 - ASSVSGALETQY
TRBJ2-1 TRBV12-3/TRBV12-4 TRBD2 ASSKPGLAGETYNEQF
TRBJ2-1 TRBV6-5 TRBD1 ASSDRGPYNEQF
TRBJ2-1 TRBV4-1 TRBD2 ASSPPGLASYNEQF
TRBJ2-3 TRBV1 - TSSQDLGRRSDTQY
TRBJ1-2 TRBV6-1 - ASSEAPGQTNYGYT
TRBJ1-1 TRBV5-1 - ASSLGNWANTEAF
TRBJ1-4 TRBV7-2 TRBD1 ASSLDRGDEKLF
TRBJ2-5 TRBV3-1 TRBD2 ASSQDHGTSSETQY
TRBJ1-4 TRBV25-1 - ASSEYGWGEKLF
TRBJ2-3 TRBV5-5 - ASTPSERLGDTQY
TRBJ2-4 TRBV18 - ASSPVSRMGAKNIQY
TRBJ1-6 TRBV5-5 - ASSLGGLDNSPLH
TRBJ2-5 TRBV5-1 - ASSLRGAWEETQY
TRBJ1-5 TRBV19 - ASSTSGPRNQPQH
TRBJ2-3 TRBV18 - ASSPPPASTDTQY
TRBJ2-1 TRBV11-3 TRBD1 ASSRGQGDYNEQF
TRBJ2-3 TRBV30 - AWSVLDTQY
TRBJ1-5 TRBV12-3/TRBV12-4 - ASQPQGNQPQH
TRBJ1-1 TRBV6-1 - ASRRDTEAF